This entry is about one T cell receptor beta chain. The data originate from a study of T cells in Graves' hyperthyroidism and ophthalmopathy. Template material for amplifying TCR beta CDR3 regions consisted of RNA transcripts. First-round RT-PCR of the TCR CDR3 relied on the HTBI primer set. One entry per CDR3 protein, called by TCRdb with MiXCR from the multiplex PCR reads. Of 370,000 or so distinct CDR3 sequences in the sample, roughly 13% were seen once. The CDR3 consists of 16 residues. Germline CDR1 reads DFQATT; CDR2 reads SNEGSKA (reference sequence). V gave up 1 base and J gave up 2 bases; unmatched junction bases: 7. Participants, patients aged 18 to 65, had newly diagnosed hyperthyroidism with a duration under 2 months. The study excluded patients with uncontrolled infection, other autoimmune disease, pregnancy or lactation. The diagnoses drew upon clinical symptoms, serum thyroxine and TRAb, thyroid ultrasound and orbital computed tomography.

Sequencing was performed on blood. The source of this sequence is a young man with Graves' hyperthyroidism that later progressed to Graves' ophthalmopathy. The chain uses TRBV20-1 and TRBJ2-5, with 10 bases fitting TRBD2. CDR3: CSARVSSGGRQETQYF. For the CDR3, the DNA is TGCAGTGCTAGAGTGTCTAGCGGGGGCCGACAAGAGACCCAGTACTTC.